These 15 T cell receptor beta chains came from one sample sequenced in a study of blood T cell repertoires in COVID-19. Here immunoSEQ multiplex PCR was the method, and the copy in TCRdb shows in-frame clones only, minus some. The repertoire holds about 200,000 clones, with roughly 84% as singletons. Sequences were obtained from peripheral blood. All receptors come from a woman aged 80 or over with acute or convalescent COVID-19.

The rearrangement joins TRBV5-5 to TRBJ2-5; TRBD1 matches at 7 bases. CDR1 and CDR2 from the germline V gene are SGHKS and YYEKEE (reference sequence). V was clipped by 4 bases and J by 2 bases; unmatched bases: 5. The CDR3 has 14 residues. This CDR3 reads CASSRQGQQETQYF. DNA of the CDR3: TGTGCCAGCAGCAGACAGGGACAGCAAGAGACCCAGTACTTC.

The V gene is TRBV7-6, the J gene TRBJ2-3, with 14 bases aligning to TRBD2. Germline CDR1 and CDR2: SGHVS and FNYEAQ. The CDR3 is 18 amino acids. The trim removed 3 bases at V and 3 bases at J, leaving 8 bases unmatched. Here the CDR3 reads CASSFSIRTSGRTDTQYF. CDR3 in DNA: TGTGCCAGCAGCTTTTCAATTAGGACTAGCGGGAGGACAGATACGCAGTATTTT. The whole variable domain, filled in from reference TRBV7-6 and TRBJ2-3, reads GAGVSQSPRYKVTKRGQDVALRCDPISGHVSLYWYRQALGQGPEFLTYFNYEAQQDKSGLPNDRFSAERPEGSISTLTIQRTEQRDSAMYRCASSFSIRTSGRTDTQYFGPGTRLTVL.

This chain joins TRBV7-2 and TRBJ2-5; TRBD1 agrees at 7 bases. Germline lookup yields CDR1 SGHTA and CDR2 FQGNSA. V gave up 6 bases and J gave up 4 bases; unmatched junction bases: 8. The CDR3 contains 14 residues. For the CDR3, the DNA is TGTGCCAGCAGTTTCCAAGGGGGCGGAGAGACCCAGTACTTC. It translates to CASSFQGGGETQYF.

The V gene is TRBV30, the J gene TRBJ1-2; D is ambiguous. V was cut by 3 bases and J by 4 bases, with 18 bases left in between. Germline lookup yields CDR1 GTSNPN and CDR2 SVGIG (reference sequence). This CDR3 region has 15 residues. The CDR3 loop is CAWSGPYTGAYGYTF. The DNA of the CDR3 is TGTGCCTGGAGCGGACCCTATACGGGAGCCTATGGCTACACCTTC.

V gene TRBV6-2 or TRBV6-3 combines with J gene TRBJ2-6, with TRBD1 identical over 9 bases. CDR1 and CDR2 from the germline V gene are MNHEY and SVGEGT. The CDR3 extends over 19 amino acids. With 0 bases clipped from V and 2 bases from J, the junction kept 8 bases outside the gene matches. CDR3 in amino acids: CASSYSVTGGTPGANVLTF. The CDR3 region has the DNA TGTGCCAGCAGTTACTCGGTGACAGGGGGTACGCCTGGGGCCAACGTCCTGACTTTC.

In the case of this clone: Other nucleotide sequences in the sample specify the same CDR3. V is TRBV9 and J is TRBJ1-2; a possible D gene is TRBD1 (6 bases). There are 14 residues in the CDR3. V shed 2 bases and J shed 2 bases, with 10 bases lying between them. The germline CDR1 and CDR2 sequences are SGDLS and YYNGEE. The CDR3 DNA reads TGTGCCAGCAGCGTGACAGGAGCAAACTATGGCTACACCTTC. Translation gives CASSVTGANYGYTF.

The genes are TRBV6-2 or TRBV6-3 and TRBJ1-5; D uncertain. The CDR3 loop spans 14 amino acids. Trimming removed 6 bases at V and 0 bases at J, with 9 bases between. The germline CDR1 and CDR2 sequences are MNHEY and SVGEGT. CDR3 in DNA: TGTGCCAGCAGCCCCACTAGTAGCAATCAGCCCCAGCATTTT. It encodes CASSPTSSNQPQHF.

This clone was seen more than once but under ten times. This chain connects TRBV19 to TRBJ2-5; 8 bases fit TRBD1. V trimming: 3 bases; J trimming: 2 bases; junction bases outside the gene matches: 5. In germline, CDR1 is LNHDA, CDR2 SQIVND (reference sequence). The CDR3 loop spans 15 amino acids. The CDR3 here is CASSIFGQGQETQYF. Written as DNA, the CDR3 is TGTGCCAGTAGTATTTTTGGACAGGGACAAGAGACCCAGTACTTC.

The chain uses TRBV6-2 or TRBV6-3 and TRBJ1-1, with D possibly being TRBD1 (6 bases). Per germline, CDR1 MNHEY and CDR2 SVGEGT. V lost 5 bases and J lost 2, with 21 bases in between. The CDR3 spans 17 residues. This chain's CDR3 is CASSTTILQGRNTEAFF. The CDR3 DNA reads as TGTGCCAGCAGTACCACTATATTACAGGGACGCAACACTGAAGCTTTCTTT.

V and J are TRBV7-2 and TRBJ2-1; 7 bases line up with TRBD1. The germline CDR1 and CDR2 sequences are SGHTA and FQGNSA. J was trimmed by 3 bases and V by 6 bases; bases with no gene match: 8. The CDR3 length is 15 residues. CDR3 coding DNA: TGTGCCAGCAGGCCGGACAGGCAATACTACAATGAGCAGTTCTTC. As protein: CASRPDRQYYNEQFF.

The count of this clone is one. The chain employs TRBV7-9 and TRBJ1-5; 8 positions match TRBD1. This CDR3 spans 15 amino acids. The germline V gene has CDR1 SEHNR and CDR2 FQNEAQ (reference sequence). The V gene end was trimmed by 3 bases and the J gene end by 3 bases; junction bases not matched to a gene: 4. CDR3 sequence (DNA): TGTGCCAGCAGCTTGGGGACAGGTTACAATCAGCCCCAGCATTTT. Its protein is CASSLGTGYNQPQHF.

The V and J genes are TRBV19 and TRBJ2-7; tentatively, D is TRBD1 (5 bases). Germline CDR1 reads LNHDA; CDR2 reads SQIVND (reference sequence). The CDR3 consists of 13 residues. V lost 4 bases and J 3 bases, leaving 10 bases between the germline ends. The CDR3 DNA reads TGTGCCAGTAGTACTGACAGCTTCTACGAGCAGTACTTC. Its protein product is CASSTDSFYEQYF.

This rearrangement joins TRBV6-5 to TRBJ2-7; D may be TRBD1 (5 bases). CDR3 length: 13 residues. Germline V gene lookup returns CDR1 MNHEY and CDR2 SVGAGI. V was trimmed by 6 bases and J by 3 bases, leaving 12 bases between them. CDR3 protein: CASRKTGYYEQYF. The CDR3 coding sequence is TGTGCCAGCAGAAAAACAGGATACTACGAGCAGTACTTC.

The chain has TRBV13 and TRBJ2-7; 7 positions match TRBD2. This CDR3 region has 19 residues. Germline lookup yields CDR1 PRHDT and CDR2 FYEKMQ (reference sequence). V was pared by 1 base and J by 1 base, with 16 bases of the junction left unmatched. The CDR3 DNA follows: TGTGCCAGCAGCTTAGTTTTTGGGCTAGCGGAAGATTGGTCCTACGAGCAGTACTTC. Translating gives CASSLVFGLAEDWSYEQYF.

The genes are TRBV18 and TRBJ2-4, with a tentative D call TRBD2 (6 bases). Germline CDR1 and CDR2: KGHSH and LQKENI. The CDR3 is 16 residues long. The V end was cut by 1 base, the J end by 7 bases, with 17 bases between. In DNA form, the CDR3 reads TGTGCCAGCTCACCACGAGAAAGGGACTCCAGGAACATTCAGTACTTC. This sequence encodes CASSPRERDSRNIQYF.